This T cell receptor (beta chain) was recorded in a study of T cells in narcolepsy. Study-wide context: Healthy controls were enrolled alongside patients with narcolepsy type 1 or type 2.

The assay was immunoSEQ multiplex PCR, and TCRdb's table has in-frame clones only and misses some. The sample includes 25,000 to 35,000 clones, 90% seen only once; the top ten take approximately 1.2%. Study-level findings and limits: Reportedly, autoreactive clonotypes were serially detected in patients' blood but not controls'. Some memory CD4+ repertoires had no autoreactive clone sequences. HCRT-specific and TRIB2-specific autoreactive clonotypes appeared among same-patient CSF and blood CD4+ clonotypes.

The germline V and J ends were trimmed by 4 bases and 7 bases, with 32 bases remaining between them. From germline, CDR1 is SGHTA and CDR2 FQGNSA. The CDR3 has 19 amino acids. Concerning this clone itself: Its cognate antigen is unknown.

This receptor was obtained from a human donor with narcolepsy. The V and J genes are TRBV7-2 and TRBJ2-7, with D maybe TRBD1 (7 bases). Sample: CD45RA- memory CD4+ T cells from PBMCs. The CDR3: CASSSRHEFIRQGSGEQYF. As DNA, the CDR3 is TGTGCCAGCAGCTCGCGACACGAATTTATAAGACAGGGAAGCGGGGAGCAGTACTTC.